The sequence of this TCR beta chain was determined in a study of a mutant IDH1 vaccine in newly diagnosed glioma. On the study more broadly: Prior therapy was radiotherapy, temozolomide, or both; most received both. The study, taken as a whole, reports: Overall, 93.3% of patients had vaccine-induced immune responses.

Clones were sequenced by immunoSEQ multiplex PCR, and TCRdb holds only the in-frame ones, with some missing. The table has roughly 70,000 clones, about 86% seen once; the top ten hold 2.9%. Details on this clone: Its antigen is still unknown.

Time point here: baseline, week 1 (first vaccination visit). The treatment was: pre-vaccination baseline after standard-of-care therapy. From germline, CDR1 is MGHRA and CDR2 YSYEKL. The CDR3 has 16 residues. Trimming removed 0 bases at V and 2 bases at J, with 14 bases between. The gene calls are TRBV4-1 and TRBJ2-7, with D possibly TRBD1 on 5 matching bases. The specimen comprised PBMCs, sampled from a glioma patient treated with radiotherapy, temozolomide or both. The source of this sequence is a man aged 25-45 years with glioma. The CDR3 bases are TGCGCCAGCAGCCAAGATATGGCAGGGTTTCCCTACGAGCAGTACTTC. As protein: CASSQDMAGFPYEQYF.